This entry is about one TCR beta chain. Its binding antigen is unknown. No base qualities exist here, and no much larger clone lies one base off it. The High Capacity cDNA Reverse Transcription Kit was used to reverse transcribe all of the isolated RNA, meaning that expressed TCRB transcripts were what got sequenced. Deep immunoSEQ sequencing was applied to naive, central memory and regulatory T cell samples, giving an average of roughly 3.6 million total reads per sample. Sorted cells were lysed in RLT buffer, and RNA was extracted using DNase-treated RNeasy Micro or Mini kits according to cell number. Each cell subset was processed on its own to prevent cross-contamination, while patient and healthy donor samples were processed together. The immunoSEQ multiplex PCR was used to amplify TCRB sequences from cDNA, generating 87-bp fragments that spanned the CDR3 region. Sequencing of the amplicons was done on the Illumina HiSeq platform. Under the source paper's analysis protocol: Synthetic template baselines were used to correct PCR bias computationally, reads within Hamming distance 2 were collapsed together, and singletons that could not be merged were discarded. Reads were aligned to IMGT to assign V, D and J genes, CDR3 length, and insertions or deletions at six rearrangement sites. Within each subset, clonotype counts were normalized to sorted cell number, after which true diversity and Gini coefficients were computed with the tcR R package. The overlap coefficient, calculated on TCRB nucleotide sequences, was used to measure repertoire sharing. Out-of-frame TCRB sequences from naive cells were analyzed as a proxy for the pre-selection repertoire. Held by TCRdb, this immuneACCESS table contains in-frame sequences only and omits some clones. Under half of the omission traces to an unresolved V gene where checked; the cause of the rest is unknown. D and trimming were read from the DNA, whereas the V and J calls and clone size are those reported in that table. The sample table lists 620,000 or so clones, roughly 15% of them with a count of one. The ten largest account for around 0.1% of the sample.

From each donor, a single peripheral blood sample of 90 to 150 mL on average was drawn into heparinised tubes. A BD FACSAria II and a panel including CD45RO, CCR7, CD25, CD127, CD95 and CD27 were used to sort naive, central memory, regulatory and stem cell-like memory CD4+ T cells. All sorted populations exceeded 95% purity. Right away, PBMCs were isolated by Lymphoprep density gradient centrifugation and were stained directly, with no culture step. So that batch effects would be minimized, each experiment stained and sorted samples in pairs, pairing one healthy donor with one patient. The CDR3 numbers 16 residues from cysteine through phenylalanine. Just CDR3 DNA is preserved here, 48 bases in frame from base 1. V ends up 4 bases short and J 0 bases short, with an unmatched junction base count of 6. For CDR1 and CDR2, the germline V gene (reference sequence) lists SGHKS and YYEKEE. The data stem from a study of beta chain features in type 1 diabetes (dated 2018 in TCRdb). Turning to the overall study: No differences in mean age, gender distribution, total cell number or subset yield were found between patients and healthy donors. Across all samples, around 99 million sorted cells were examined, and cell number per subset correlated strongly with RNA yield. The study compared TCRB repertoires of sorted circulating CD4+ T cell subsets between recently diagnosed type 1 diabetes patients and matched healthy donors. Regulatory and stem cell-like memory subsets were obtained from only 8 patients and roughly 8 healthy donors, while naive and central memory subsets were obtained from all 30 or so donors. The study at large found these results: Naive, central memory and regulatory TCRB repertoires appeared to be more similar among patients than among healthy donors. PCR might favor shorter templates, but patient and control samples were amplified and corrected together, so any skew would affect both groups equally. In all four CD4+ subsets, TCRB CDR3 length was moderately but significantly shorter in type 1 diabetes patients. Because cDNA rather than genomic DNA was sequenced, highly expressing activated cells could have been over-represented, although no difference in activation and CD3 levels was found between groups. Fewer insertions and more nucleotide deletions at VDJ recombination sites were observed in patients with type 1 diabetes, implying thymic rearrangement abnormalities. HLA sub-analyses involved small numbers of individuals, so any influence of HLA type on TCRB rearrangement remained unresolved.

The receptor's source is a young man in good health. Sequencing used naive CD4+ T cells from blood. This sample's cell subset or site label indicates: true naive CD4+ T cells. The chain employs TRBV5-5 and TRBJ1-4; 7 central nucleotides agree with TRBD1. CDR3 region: CASSRQGGATNEKLFF. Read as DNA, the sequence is TGTGCCAGCAGCCGACAGGGTGGAGCAACTAATGAAAAACTGTTTTTT.